What follows is one T cell receptor beta chain and its context. Germline CDR1 LGHDT, CDR2 YNNKEL (reference sequence). CDR3 length: 19 residues. V trimming: 0 bases; J trimming: 0 bases; junction bases outside the gene matches: 11. The sample is drawn from a study of T cells after yellow fever vaccination. TCRdb redid the calling of the 5' RACE reads with MiXCR, one entry per CDR3 protein. The repertoire holds a few hundred thousand distinct CDR3 sequences, with 6% to 7.5% as singletons. The sample here was CD4+ T cells sorted from PBMCs, taken 15 days after the yellow fever booster vaccination. The clonotype originates from a man aged 25-45 years who received the YFV17D yellow fever vaccine. This chain connects TRBV3-1 to TRBJ2-1; 7 bases match TRBD2. The CDR3 nucleotides read TGTGCCAGCAGCCAAGATGTATACTCTAGCGGCCACTCCTACAATGAGCAGTTCTTC. Protein product: CASSQDVYSSGHSYNEQFF.